The source of this TCR beta chain is a study of CD8+ T cells in alopecia areata. Study-wide context: Scoring treated patients' severity relied on the percentage of scalp area affected.

Trimming shortened V by 4 bases and J by 9 bases, and 22 bases separated the two germline ends. This CDR3 is built from 14 residues. Germline V gene data show CDR1 as SQVTM and CDR2 as ANQGSEA. RNA was isolated and reverse transcribed to cDNA, the sequencing template. Generated by immunoSEQ multiplex PCR, the TCRdb table keeps only in-frame clones and is missing some. The data show 90,000 to 120,000 clones, roughly 89% seen once. Treatment meaning: oral pan-JAK inhibitor, 5-10 mg twice daily. This sample comprised CD8+ T cells sorted from blood, obtained at week 24, from a patient treated with tofacitinib. This chain uses TRBV29-1 with TRBJ2-7, with D perhaps TRBD2 (5 bases). The sequence was collected from a human donor with alopecia areata. CDR3 sequence (DNA): TGCAGCGTTGTATACGGGGTGGGCATCGGAGTGCAGTACTTC. Translated: CSVVYGVGIGVQYF.